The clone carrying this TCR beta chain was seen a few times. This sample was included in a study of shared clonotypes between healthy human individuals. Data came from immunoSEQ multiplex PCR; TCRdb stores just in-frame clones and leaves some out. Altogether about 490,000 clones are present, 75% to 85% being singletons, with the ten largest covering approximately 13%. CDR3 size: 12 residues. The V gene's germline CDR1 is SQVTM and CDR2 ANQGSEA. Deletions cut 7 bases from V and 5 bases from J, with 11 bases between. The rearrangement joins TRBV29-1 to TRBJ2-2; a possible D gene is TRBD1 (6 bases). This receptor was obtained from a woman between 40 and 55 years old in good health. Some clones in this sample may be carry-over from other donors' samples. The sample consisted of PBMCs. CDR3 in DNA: TGCAGCGCCGAAAGGGGGACCGGGGAGCTGTTTTTT. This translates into CSAERGTGELFF.